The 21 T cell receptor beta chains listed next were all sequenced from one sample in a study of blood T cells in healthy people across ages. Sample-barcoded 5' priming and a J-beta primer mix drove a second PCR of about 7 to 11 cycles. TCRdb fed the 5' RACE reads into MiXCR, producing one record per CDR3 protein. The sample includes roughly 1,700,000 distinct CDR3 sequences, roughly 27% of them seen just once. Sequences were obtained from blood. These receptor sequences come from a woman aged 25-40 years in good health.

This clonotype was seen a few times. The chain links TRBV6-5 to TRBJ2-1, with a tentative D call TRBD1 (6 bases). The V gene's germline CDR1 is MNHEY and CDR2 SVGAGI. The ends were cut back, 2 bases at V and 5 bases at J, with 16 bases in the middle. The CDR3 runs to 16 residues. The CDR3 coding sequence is TGTGCCAGCAGTTACGCCCTCGTTGACAGGAACAATGAGCAGTTCTTC. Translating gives CASSYALVDRNNEQFF.

CDR3 loop: CASTPREQYF. The CDR3 nucleotides are TGTGCCAGCACCCCCCGCGAGCAGTACTTC. The genes are TRBV27 and TRBJ2-7; D is unclear. V was clipped by 7 bases and J by 6 bases, with 7 bases between them. This CDR3 is built from 10 residues. Germline assignment: CDR1 MNHEY and CDR2 SMNVEV (reference sequence).

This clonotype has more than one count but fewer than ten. DNA for the CDR3: TGTGCCAGCAGCTTTGTCCGGGACAGGCAGTTCTTC. Its protein product is CASSFVRDRQFF. The chain uses TRBV7-9 and TRBJ2-1, with 7 bases aligning to TRBD1. The CDR3 is made up of 12 amino acids. CDR1 is SEHNR, CDR2 FQNEAQ, per germline (reference sequence). With 3 bases clipped from V and 12 bases from J, the junction kept 5 bases outside the gene matches.

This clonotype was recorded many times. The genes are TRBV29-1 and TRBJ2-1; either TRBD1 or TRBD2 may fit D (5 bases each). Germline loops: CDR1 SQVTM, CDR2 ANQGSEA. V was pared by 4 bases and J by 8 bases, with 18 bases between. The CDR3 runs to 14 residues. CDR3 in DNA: TGCAGCGTTGCTCGGGACGAGCTTTTGGATGAGCAGTTCTTC. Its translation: CSVARDELLDEQFF.

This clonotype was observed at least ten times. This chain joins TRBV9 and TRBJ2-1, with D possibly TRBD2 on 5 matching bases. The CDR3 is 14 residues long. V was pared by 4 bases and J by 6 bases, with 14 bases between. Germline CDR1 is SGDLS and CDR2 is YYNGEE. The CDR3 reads CASSPTSFVNEQFF. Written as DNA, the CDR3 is TGTGCCAGCAGCCCTACTAGTTTCGTCAATGAGCAGTTCTTC.

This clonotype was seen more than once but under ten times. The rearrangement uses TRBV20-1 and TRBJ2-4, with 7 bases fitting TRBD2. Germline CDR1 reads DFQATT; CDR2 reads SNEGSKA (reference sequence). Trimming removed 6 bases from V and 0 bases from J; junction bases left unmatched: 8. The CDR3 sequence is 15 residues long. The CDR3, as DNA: TGCAGTGCCGCTAGCGGTGAGGTAGCCAAAAACATTCAGTACTTC. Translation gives CSAASGEVAKNIQYF.

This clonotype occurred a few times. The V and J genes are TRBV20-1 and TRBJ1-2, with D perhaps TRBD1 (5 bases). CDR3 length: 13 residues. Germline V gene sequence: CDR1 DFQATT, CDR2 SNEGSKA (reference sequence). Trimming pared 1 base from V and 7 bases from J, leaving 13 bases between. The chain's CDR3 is CSARVAGGIGYTF. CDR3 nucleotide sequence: TGCAGTGCTAGAGTAGCCGGGGGAATTGGCTACACCTTC.

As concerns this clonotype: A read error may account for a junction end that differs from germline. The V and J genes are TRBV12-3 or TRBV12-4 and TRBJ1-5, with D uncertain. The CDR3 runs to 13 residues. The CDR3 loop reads CASSFGSNKPQHF. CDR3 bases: TGTGCCAGCAGTTTCGGGTCCAATAAGCCCCAGCATTTT.

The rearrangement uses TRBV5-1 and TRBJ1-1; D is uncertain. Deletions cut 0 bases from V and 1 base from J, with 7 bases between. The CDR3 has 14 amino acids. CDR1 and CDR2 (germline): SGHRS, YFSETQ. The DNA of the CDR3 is TGCGCCAGCAGCTTGGCAGCTTCGAACACTGAAGCTTTCTTT. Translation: CASSLAASNTEAFF.

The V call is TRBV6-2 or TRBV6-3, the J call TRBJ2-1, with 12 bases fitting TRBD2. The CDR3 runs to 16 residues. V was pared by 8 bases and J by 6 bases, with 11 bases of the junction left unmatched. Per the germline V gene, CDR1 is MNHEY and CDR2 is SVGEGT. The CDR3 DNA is TGTGCCAGCGGAAGACTAGCGGGAGAGGGACGCAATGAGCAGTTCTTC. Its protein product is CASGRLAGEGRNEQFF.

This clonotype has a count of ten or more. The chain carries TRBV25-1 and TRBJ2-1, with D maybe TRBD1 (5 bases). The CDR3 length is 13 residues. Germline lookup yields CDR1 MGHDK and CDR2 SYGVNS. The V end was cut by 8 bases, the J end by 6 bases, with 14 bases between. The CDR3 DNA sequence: TGTGCCAGCCTTCCGCAGGGTGGCAATGAGCAGTTCTTC. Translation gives CASLPQGGNEQFF.

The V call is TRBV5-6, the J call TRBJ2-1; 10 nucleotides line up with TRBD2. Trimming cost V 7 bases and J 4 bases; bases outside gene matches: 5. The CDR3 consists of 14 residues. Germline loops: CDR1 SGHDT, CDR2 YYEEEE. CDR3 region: CASVSGRAYNEQFF. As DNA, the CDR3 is TGTGCCAGCGTGAGCGGGAGGGCTTACAATGAGCAGTTCTTC.

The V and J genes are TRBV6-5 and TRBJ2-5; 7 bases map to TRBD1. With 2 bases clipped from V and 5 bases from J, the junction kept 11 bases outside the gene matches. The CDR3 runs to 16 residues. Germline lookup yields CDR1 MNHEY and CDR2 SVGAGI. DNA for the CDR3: TGTGCCAGCAGTTACGGGGGACAGCGACCGACGGAGACCCAGTACTTC. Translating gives CASSYGGQRPTETQYF.

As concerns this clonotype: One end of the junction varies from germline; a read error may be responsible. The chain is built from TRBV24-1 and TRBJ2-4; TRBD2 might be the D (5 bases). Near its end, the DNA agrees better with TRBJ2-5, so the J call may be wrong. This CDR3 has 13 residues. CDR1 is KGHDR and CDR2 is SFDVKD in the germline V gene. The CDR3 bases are TGTGCCACCCCACCGAGGGTCCAAGCGACCCAGTACTTC. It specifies CATPPRVQATQYF.

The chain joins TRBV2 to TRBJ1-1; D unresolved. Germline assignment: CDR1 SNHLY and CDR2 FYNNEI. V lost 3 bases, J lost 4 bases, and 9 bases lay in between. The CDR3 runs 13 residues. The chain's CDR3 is CASSDEVRTEAFF. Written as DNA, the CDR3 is TGTGCCAGCAGTGACGAGGTACGCACTGAAGCTTTCTTT.

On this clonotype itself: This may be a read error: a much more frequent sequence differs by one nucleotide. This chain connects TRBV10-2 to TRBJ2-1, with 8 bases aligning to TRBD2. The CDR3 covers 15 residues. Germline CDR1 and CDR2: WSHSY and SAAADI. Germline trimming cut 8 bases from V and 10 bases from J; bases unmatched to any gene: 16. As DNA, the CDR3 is TGCGCCAGCCAAAATAGAGGGACTAGACCCTACGAGCAGTTCTTC. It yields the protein CASQNRGTRPYEQFF.

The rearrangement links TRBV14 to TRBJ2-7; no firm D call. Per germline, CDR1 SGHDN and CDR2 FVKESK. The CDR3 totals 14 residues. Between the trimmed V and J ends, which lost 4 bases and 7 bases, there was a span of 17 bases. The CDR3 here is CASSPSRVAREQYF. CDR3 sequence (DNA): TGTGCCAGCAGCCCGAGTCGGGTCGCTCGGGAGCAGTACTTC.

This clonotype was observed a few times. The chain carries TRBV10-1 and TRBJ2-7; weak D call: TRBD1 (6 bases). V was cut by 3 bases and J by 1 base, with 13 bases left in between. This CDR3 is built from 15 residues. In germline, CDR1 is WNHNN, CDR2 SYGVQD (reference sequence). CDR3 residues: CASSDFGTPSYEQYF. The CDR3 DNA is TGCGCCAGCAGTGATTTCGGGACACCGTCCTACGAGCAGTACTTC.

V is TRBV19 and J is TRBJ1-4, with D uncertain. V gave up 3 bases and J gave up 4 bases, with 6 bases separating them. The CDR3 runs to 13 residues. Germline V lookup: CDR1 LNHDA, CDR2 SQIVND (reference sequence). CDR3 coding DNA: TGTGCCAGTAGTATCCGGCGTAATGAAAAACTGTTTTTT. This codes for CASSIRRNEKLFF.

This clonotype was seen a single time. The CDR3 here is CASSAGQGGGTTEAFF. Written as DNA, the CDR3 is TGCGCCAGCAGCGCGGGACAGGGAGGAGGAACCACTGAAGCTTTCTTT. This chain connects TRBV5-1 to TRBJ1-1, with TRBD1 matching 9 bases. V lost 4 bases, J lost 4 bases, and 11 bases stayed unmatched. Per germline, CDR1 SGHRS and CDR2 YFSETQ. The CDR3 sequence is 16 residues long.

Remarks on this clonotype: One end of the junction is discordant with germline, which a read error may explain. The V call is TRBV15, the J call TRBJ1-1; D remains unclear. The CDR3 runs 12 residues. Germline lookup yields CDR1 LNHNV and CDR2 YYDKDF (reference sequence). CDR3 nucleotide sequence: TGTACCACCAGCCCACGGACCGCTGAAGCTTTCTTT. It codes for CTTSPRTAEAFF. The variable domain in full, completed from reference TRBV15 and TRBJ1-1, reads DAMVIQNPRYQVTQFGKPVTLSCSQTLNHNVMYWYQQKSSQAPKLLFHYYDKDFNNEADTPDNFQSRRPNTSFCFLDIRSPGLGDTAMYLCTTSPRTAEAFFGQGTRLTVV.